These 15 T cell receptor beta chains originate from one sample sequenced in a study of cytomegalovirus exposure and HLA in healthy donors. The PCR employed 60 Vbeta primers together with 13 Jbeta primers. Clones were read by immunoSEQ multiplex PCR, and TCRdb kept only the in-frame ones, dropping some. Altogether some 100,000 clones are present, more than 70% being singletons, with the ten largest covering 3% to 4%. The sequenced material came from PBMCs. The receptors come from a man under 40 in good health and CMV-seronegative.

V and J are TRBV9 and TRBJ2-1; a possible D gene is TRBD1 (6 bases). Germline CDR1 SGDLS, CDR2 YYNGEE. V lost 3 bases, J lost 1 base, and 17 bases lay in between. CDR3 length: 17 amino acids. CDR3 protein: CASSDQSGVGSYNEQFF. For the CDR3, the DNA is TGTGCCAGCAGCGATCAGTCAGGGGTAGGTTCCTACAATGAGCAGTTCTTC.

For this clone: The same CDR3 is also encoded by other DNA sequences in this sample. The chain employs TRBV29-1 and TRBJ2-1, with D maybe TRBD1 (6 bases). The CDR3 is made up of 13 amino acids. Germline CDR1 is SQVTM and CDR2 is ANQGSEA. Trimming took off 3 bases at V and 4 bases at J, with 10 bases between the two ends. CDR3: CSVDRGPYNEQFF. The CDR3 DNA reads as TGCAGCGTTGACAGGGGCCCATACAATGAGCAGTTCTTC.

The CDR3, as DNA: TGCGCCAGCAGCTTGGCCAAGGACAGCTTCTATGGCTACACCTTC. Residues: CASSLAKDSFYGYTF. The chain combines TRBV5-1 with TRBJ1-2, with TRBD1 as a possible D gene (6 bases). Germline CDR1 SGHRS, CDR2 YFSETQ. CDR3 size: 15 residues. Trimming stripped 0 bases from V and 4 bases from J, with 13 bases between. The whole variable domain, remainder taken from reference TRBV5-1 and TRBJ1-2, is KAGVTQTPRYLIKTRGQQVTLSCSPISGHRSVSWYQQTPGQGLQFLFEYFSETQRNKGNFPGRFSGRQFSNSRSEMNVSTLELGDSALYLCASSLAKDSFYGYTFGSGTRLTVV.

This chain joins TRBV5-4 and TRBJ2-3; 7 bases map to TRBD2. CDR3 length: 15 amino acids. The germline CDR1 and CDR2 sequences are SGHNT and YYREEE (reference sequence). Unmatched junction bases numbered 10, after V lost 1 base and J lost 8 bases. CDR3 in DNA: TGTGCCAGCAGCTTGACTAGCGTACGAGAGGGTACGCAGTATTTT. Residues: CASSLTSVREGTQYF.

The chain links TRBV6-5 to TRBJ1-2; D not certain. Germline V gives CDR1 MNHEY, CDR2 SVGAGI. This CDR3 region has 15 residues. V lost 6 bases and J lost 6, with 20 bases in between. CDR3 sequence (DNA): TGTGCCAGCAGCACAAATCTAGAGGGAGGTGATGGCTACACCTTC. It encodes CASSTNLEGGDGYTF.

The chain uses TRBV28 and TRBJ1-4, with D tentatively TRBD1 (6 bases). CDR1 MDHEN and CDR2 SYDVKM come from the germline V gene. V lost 2 bases, J lost 9 bases, and 16 bases lay in between. This CDR3 spans 15 amino acids. Here the CDR3 reads CASSLITGTPKKLFF. The CDR3 nucleotides read TGTGCCAGCAGTTTAATAACCGGGACACCTAAAAAACTGTTTTTT.

The chain uses TRBV7-9 and TRBJ1-5; TRBD1 aligns across 9 bases. The germline V gene encodes CDR1 SEHNR and CDR2 FQNEAQ (reference sequence). V shed 2 bases, J shed 1 base, and the junction held 6 bases outside the gene matches. The CDR3 has 17 residues. The chain's CDR3 is CASSLIRGQGSNQPQHF. CDR3 sequence (DNA): TGTGCCAGCAGCTTAATACGGGGACAGGGAAGCAATCAGCCCCAGCATTTT.

This clone was seen a handful of times. The chain has TRBV29-1 and TRBJ1-2; D call uncertain. Germline values: CDR1 SQVTM, CDR2 ANQGSEA. There are 13 residues in the CDR3. The V and J ends lost 4 bases and 4 bases respectively, with 13 bases between them. CDR3: CSVVRLRIYGYTF. In DNA form, the CDR3 reads TGCAGCGTTGTCAGGTTACGAATCTATGGCTACACCTTC.

The V and J genes are TRBV5-6 and TRBJ2-7; D is possibly TRBD1 (6 bases). With 4 bases removed from V and 2 bases from J, the gap between germline ends came to 13 bases. Germline CDR1 reads SGHDT; CDR2 reads YYEEEE. This CDR3 has 14 residues. CDR3 bases: TGTGCCAGCAGCCAGGGGATGGAGGCCTACGAGCAGTACTTC. Residues: CASSQGMEAYEQYF.

This clone has more than one count but fewer than ten. CDR3 loop: CASSEYEGRNIQYF. The CDR3 DNA reads as TGTGCCAGCAGTGAATACGAGGGTAGGAACATTCAGTACTTC. The chain combines TRBV6-1 with TRBJ2-4; tentatively, D is TRBD2 (5 bases). Trimming shortened V by 2 bases and J by 7 bases, and 12 bases separated the two germline ends. Germline values: CDR1 MNHNS, CDR2 SASEGT. The CDR3 loop spans 14 amino acids.

V gene TRBV19 combines with J gene TRBJ2-5; 7 bases line up with TRBD2. This CDR3 comprises 14 residues. Germline CDR1 and CDR2: LNHDA and SQIVND (reference sequence). V lost 5 bases, J lost 5 bases, and 8 bases stayed unmatched. CDR3 DNA: TGTGCCAGTAGTCGGGTTAGCGGGTTGGAGACCCAGTACTTC. Translating it yields CASSRVSGLETQYF.

In its sample, this clone was seen a few times. This chain uses TRBV2 with TRBJ1-5; D may be TRBD1 (5 bases). This CDR3 contains 15 residues. V lost 1 base and J lost 7, with 14 bases in between. Germline CDR1 is SNHLY and CDR2 is FYNNEI. CDR3 bases: TGTGCCAGCAGTGAAGGCAGGGCTGATCGGCAGCCCCAGCATTTT. Protein: CASSEGRADRQPQHF.

The V and J genes are TRBV28 and TRBJ2-5, with D perhaps matching TRBD1 (5 bases). Per the germline V gene, CDR1 is MDHEN and CDR2 is SYDVKM. This CDR3 is 14 amino acids long. The V end was cut by 7 bases, the J end by 3 bases, with 15 bases between. CDR3 in DNA: TGTGCCAGCACTCCCTTAGGGGAAGAAGAGACCCAGTACTTC. Translated, it gives CASTPLGEEETQYF.

The rearrangement links TRBV11-2 to TRBJ1-1; maybe TRBD1 (6 bases). Trimming took 7 bases from V and 10 from J, leaving 25 bases between them. This CDR3 is built from 15 residues. The germline V gene encodes CDR1 SGHAT and CDR2 FQNNGV. CDR3 region: CASTQDRLPTTGAFF. The CDR3 coding sequence is TGTGCCAGCACTCAAGACAGGCTACCGACGACGGGAGCTTTCTTT.

This clone was observed a handful of times. The genes are TRBV19 and TRBJ2-7; 7 positions match TRBD1. The germline V gene has CDR1 LNHDA and CDR2 SQIVND (reference sequence). Unmatched junction bases numbered 6, after V lost 1 base and J lost 3 bases. The CDR3 contains 15 residues. CDR3 in amino acids: CASSIATGTDYEQYF. Here the CDR3 DNA reads TGTGCCAGTAGTATAGCGACAGGGACGGACTACGAGCAGTACTTC. The variable domain in full, completed from reference TRBV19 and TRBJ2-7, reads DGGITQSPKYLFRKEGQNVTLSCEQNLNHDAMYWYRQDPGQGLRLIYYSQIVNDFQKGDIAEGYSVSREKKESFPLTVTSAQKNPTAFYLCASSIATGTDYEQYFGPGTRLTVT.